A single T cell receptor beta chain is shown here with its context. PCR involved 60 Vbeta and 13 Jbeta primers. Generated by immunoSEQ multiplex PCR, the TCRdb table keeps only in-frame clones and is missing some. The profile shows roughly 120,000 clones, roughly 70% of them singletons. This entry comes from a study of cytomegalovirus exposure and HLA in healthy donors. Trimming shortened V by 5 bases and J by 0 bases, and 11 bases separated the two germline ends. The CDR3 is made up of 15 amino acids. CDR1 LNHDA and CDR2 SQIVND come from the germline V gene (reference sequence). The chain links TRBV19 to TRBJ1-3; D is undetermined. The sequenced sample consisted of PBMCs. The receptor was derived from a woman aged 40-49 years in good health and CMV-seropositive. The DNA for the CDR3 is TGTGCCAGTAGTTACGACGGAGCCTCTGGAAACACCATATATTTT. Encoded protein: CASSYDGASGNTIYF.